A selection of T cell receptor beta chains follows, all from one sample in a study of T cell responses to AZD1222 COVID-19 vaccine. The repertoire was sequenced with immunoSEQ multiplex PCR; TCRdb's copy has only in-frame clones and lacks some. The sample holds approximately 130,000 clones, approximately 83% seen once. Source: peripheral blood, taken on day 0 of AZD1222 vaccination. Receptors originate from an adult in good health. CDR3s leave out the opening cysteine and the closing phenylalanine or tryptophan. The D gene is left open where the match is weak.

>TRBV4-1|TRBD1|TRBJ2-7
ASSQAPTGTYYEQY
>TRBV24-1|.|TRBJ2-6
ATSDSNRFTGANVLT
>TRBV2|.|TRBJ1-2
ASSPGRSTGYT
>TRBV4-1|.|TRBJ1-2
ASSHGGAVGYT
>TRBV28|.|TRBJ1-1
ASSFNRVISAEAF
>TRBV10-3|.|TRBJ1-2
AISAEGAGGYT
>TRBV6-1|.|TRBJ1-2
ASSEAGYSYGYT
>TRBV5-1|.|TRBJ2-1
ASSVSHDGFNEQF
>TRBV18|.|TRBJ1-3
ASFAGHGNTIY
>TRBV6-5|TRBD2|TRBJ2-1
ASREGLAGYNEQF
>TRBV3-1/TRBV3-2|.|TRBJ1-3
ASSQTPSRHTIY
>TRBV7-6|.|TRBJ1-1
ASSLEGQGGTEAF
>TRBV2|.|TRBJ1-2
ASSDRGGYT
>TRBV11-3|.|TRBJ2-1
ASSLEAARDEQF
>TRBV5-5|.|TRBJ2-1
ASSFSGGGEQF
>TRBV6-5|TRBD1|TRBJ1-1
ASSRTGSTEAF
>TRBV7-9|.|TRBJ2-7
ASSLMEQAYEQY
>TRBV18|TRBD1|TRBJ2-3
ASSPPTGGGSDTQY
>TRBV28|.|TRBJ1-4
ASSFIGRTNEKLF